The TCR beta chain described here comes from a study of beta chain features in type 1 diabetes. The study's findings and limits: More deletions and fewer insertions at VDJ junctions were seen in type 1 diabetes patients. HLA effects on TCRB rearrangement stayed unresolved here. Among patients with Type 1 diabetes, TCRB CDR3s were moderately but significantly shorter in every one of the four CD4+ subsets.

The whole isolated RNA underwent reverse transcription, so sequencing captured expressed TCRB transcripts. The method was immunoSEQ multiplex PCR; TCRdb's version includes in-frame clones alone and lacks a portion of them. The data hold fewer than 400,000 clones, with approximately 9.7% observed a single time. Approximately 0.11 L of blood, on average, came from one heparinised draw per donor. This clone was seen a few times. The antigen remains undetermined. The CDR3 contains 12 residues. Germline V gives CDR1 SQVTM, CDR2 ANQGSEA. V was trimmed by 4 bases and J by 2 bases, leaving 7 bases between them.

The clonotype was recovered from a man aged 25 to 45 with type 1 diabetes. The genes are TRBV29-1 and TRBJ2-3; D unclear. Sequenced: central memory CD4+ T cells from blood. CDR3 DNA: TGCAGCGTTGGTAAGGACACAGATACGCAGTATTTT. This translates into CSVGKDTDTQYF.